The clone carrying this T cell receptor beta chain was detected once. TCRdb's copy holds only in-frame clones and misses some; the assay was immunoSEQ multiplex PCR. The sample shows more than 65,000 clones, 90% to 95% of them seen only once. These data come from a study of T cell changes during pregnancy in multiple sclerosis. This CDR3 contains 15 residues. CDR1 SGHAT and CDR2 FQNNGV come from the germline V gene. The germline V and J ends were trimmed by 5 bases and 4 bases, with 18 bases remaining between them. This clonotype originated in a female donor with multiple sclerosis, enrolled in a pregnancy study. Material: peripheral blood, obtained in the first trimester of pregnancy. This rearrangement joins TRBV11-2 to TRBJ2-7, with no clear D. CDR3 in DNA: TGTGCCAGCAGCAATCGGAGAAGCCCCGGGTACGAGCAGTACTTC. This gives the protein CASSNRRSPGYEQYF.